The sequence of this TCR beta chain was determined in a study of T-cell reconstitution after alpha-beta-depleted transplantation in children. Whole-study findings and limits: Where alpha-beta T cells came from about two months after transplant was reportedly several hundred expanded graft clones. It was surviving recipient T cells and thymic progenitors that gave some patients high TCRbeta diversity at day 60. A year post-transplant, T-cell counts and diversity derived mostly from newly produced T cells.

Germline V CDR1 and CDR2: MNHNS, SASEGT. The CDR3 sequence is 17 residues long. The J segment lost 0 bases and the V segment lost 8 bases, leaving 9 bases of the junction unmatched. This clonotype was seen at least ten times. Its specificity is unknown. The TCRbeta library incorporated unique molecular identifiers. From the PCR reads, TCRdb called clonotypes with MiXCR, one entry per CDR3 protein. The data show some 220,000 distinct CDR3 sequences, about a tenth seen once. The rearrangement links TRBV6-1 to TRBJ2-2; 10 bases fit TRBD1. This sample comprised PBMCs, obtained before TCRalphabeta/CD19-depleted stem cell transplant. This receptor was taken from a child under two years old with acute myeloid leukemia, due to receive a stem cell transplant. Here the CDR3 reads CASGGQGGASNTGELFF. Here the CDR3 DNA reads TGTGCCAGCGGAGGACAGGGGGGGGCTTCGAACACCGGGGAGCTGTTTTTT.